This T cell receptor (beta chain) was sequenced during a study of beta chain features in type 1 diabetes (dated by TCRdb to 2017 to 2018). A note on the overall study: Patients and healthy donors did not differ in mean age, gender distribution, total cell number or subset yield. A total of under 140,000,000 sorted cells were examined across all samples, and the number of cells per subset was strongly correlated with RNA yield. The study compared the TCRB repertoires of sorted circulating CD4+ T cell subsets in recently diagnosed type 1 diabetes patients with those in matched healthy donors. Regulatory and stem cell-like memory subsets were isolated from only 8 patients and roughly 8 healthy donors, whereas naive and central memory subsets came from all 30 or so donors.

All of the isolated RNA was reverse transcribed with the High Capacity cDNA Reverse Transcription Kit, so expressed TCRB transcripts were sequenced. Naive, central memory and regulatory T cell samples underwent deep immunoSEQ sequencing, averaging roughly 3.4 million total reads per sample. After sorted cells were lysed in RLT buffer, RNA was extracted with DNase-treated RNeasy Micro or Mini kits, with the choice depending on cell number. Each cell subset was processed separately to prevent cross-contamination, with patient and healthy donor samples processed together. The immunoSEQ multiplex PCR was used to amplify TCRB sequences from cDNA, yielding 87-bp fragments that span the CDR3 region. Sequencing of the amplicons was done on the Illumina HiSeq platform. The paper's processing steps were these. PCR bias was computationally corrected using synthetic template baselines, reads within Hamming distance 2 were collapsed, and singletons that could not be merged were discarded. Reads were aligned against IMGT to assign V, D and J genes, CDR3 length and insertions or deletions at six rearrangement sites. Within each subset, clonotype counts were normalized to sorted cell number, after which true diversity and Gini coefficients were computed with the tcR R package. The overlap coefficient, calculated on TCRB nucleotide sequences, was used to measure repertoire sharing. Held by TCRdb, this immuneACCESS table contains in-frame sequences only and omits some clones. Under half of the omission traces to an unresolved V gene where checked; the cause of the rest is unknown. The V and J calls and clone size are taken from that table; D and trimming were inferred from the DNA. The sample profile shows about 340,000 clones; around 9.7% of them were found once. In total, the top ten clones hold about 1% of the sample.

What the study reported, not specific to this receptor: Shorter templates might have been favored by PCR, but patient and control samples were amplified and corrected together, so both groups would have been affected equally by any skew. Because cDNA rather than genomic DNA was sequenced, highly expressing activated cells could have been over-represented, although no difference in activation and CD3 levels was found between groups. Type 1 diabetes patients showed a moderate but significant shortening of TCRB CDR3 length in all four CD4+ subsets. HLA sub-analyses involved small numbers of individuals, so any influence of HLA type on TCRB rearrangement remained unresolved. At VDJ recombination sites, type 1 diabetes patients had fewer insertions and more deleted nucleotides, which implies abnormalities in thymic rearrangement. Naive, central memory and regulatory TCRB repertoires appeared to be more similar among patients than among healthy donors.

According to the germline V gene, CDR1 reads SGHTA and CDR2 reads FQGNSA. Its CDR3 holds 14 amino acids, cysteine through phenylalanine. Only the CDR3 DNA is retained, 42 bases long and in frame from the first base. At the junction V is shortened by 5 bases and J by 10 bases, with 20 bases in between. Details on this clone: Its antigen has not been determined. No quality values exist for individual bases; no much larger clone is one base distant.

Each donor gave one peripheral blood draw, approximately 120 mL on average, collected into heparinised tubes. Naive, central memory, regulatory and stem cell-like memory CD4+ T cells were sorted on a BD FACSAria II using a panel including CD45RO, CCR7, CD25, CD127, CD95 and CD27. A purity above 98% was achieved for all sorted populations. PBMCs were separated immediately by Lymphoprep density gradient centrifugation and were stained directly, without being cultured. Samples were stained and sorted in pairs, with one healthy donor and one patient per experiment, so that batch effects were minimized.

The V and J genes are TRBV7-2 and TRBJ2-5, with the D gene possibly TRBD1 or TRBD2, each one fitting 6 bases. The sequencing input was central memory CD4+ T cells from blood. The clonotype originates from a man aged 25 to 40 with type 1 diabetes. The CDR3 reads as follows: CASSPPMRRGDQYF. The base sequence is TGTGCCAGCAGCCCTCCCATGAGGAGGGGGGACCAGTACTTC.